A selection of T cell receptor beta chains follows, all from one sample in a study of T cell repertoires in cytomegalovirus infection. These receptors' targets are unknown. TCRdb reprocessed the reads with MiXCR, giving one entry per CDR3 protein. The sample includes fewer than 950,000 distinct CDR3 sequences, 30% to 35% of them seen just once. The starting material was cultured CD8+ T cells from PBMCs, obtained from culture after CMV antigen stimulation. The source of these receptors is a human donor in good health (CMV status not recorded). Some clones in this sample may be carry-over from other donors' samples. Each CDR3 is given with its conserved first and last residue. A D gene is named only where the DNA matches it firmly. Some rows mark clone size as missing; the rest say once, few, many or name a class of expanded clone.

TRBJ2-1,few,-,TRBV11-2,CASSLDSPGQFF,TGTGCCAGCAGCTTAGACTCCCCCGGGCAGTTCTTC
TRBJ1-1,few,-,TRBV27,CASSLSTGLNTEAFF,TGTGCCAGCAGTTTATCGACGGGTTTGAACACTGAAGCTTTCTTT
TRBJ2-5,-,-,TRBV13,CASSLRGGIIETQYF,TGTGCCAGCAGCTTAAGAGGGGGGATAATAGAGACCCAGTACTTC
TRBJ2-2,few,-,TRBV15,CATSFLTGELFF,TGTGCCACCAGCTTTCTTACCGGGGAGCTGTTTTTT
TRBJ2-3,-,TRBD2,TRBV6-2/TRBV6-3,CASKLLAGRTDTQYF,TGTGCCAGCAAACTACTAGCGGGTCGCACAGATACGCAGTATTTT
TRBJ1-1,-,-,TRBV25-1,CASSDSVLEAFF,TGTGCCAGCAGTGACTCAGTACTTGAAGCTTTCTTT
TRBJ1-5,-,-,TRBV18,CASSPKRNQPQHF,TGTGCCAGCTCACCAAAACGGAATCAGCCCCAGCATTTT
TRBJ2-5,once,TRBD2,TRBV27,CASTYSGGTQETQYF,TGTGCCAGCACCTATAGCGGGGGAACGCAAGAGACCCAGTACTTC
TRBJ1-2,-,-,TRBV25-1,CASMGVYGYTF,TGTGCCAGCATGGGTGTGTATGGCTACACCTTC
TRBJ2-5,few,-,TRBV12-5,CASGLPGSSLQETQYF,TGTGCTAGTGGTTTGCCAGGCAGTTCCCTCCAAGAGACCCAGTACTTC
TRBJ2-3,-,-,TRBV27,CASSFIGVGVNTQYF,TGTGCCAGCAGTTTTATTGGAGTGGGGGTAAATACGCAGTATTTT
TRBJ1-2,-,TRBD1,TRBV19,CASRKGAKGYTF,TGTGCCAGTAGGAAGGGGGCGAAGGGCTACACCTTC
TRBJ2-3,-,-,TRBV6-6,CASSYRNRVEEPYTQYF,TGTGCCAGCAGTTACCGCAACAGGGTGGAGGAGCCATATACGCAGTATTTT
TRBJ2-1,-,TRBD1,TRBV5-3,CASSLDRSNYNEQFF,TGTGCCAGCAGCTTGGACAGGAGTAATTACAATGAGCAGTTCTTC
TRBJ1-4,few,-,TRBV6-5,CASSYKRRPGEKLFF,TGTGCCAGCAGTTACAAACGGCGGCCGGGCGAAAAACTGTTTTTT
TRBJ2-4,-,TRBD1,TRBV4-1,CASSLGQGANIQYF,TGCGCCAGCAGCCTAGGACAGGGGGCAAACATTCAGTACTTC
TRBJ2-2,-,TRBD1,TRBV19,CASSWVTYRGGNTGELFF,TGTGCCAGTAGTTGGGTCACCTACAGGGGCGGTAACACCGGGGAGCTGTTTTTT
TRBJ1-2,-,TRBD1,TRBV7-6,CASSPRSQGANYGYTF,TGTGCCAGCAGCCCCAGGTCCCAGGGGGCGAACTATGGCTACACCTTC
TRBJ2-1,many,TRBD2,TRBV7-6,CASSFGLADSYNEQFF,TGTGCCAGCAGCTTCGGACTAGCGGACTCCTACAATGAGCAGTTCTTC
TRBJ2-3,-,TRBD2,TRBV19,CASSITRGGTDTQYF,TGTGCCAGTAGTATTACGCGGGGGGGCACAGATACGCAGTATTTT
TRBJ2-2,-,TRBD2,TRBV6-6,CASRPGTSGVYTGELFF,TGTGCCAGCAGACCCGGGACTAGCGGGGTCTACACCGGGGAGCTGTTTTTT
TRBJ2-3,few,-,TRBV12-3/TRBV12-4,CASSRQLFSTDTQYF,TGTGCCAGCAGCCGCCAACTGTTTAGCACAGATACGCAGTATTTT
TRBJ2-5,few,-,TRBV12-3/TRBV12-4,CASSPNPRGTQETQYF,TGTGCCAGCAGTCCTAACCCCCGGGGGACCCAAGAGACCCAGTACTTC
TRBJ1-1,-,-,TRBV12-3/TRBV12-4,CASRSGEAFF,TGTGCCAGCCGTTCGGGTGAAGCTTTCTTT
TRBJ2-3,-,-,TRBV6-1,CASSENYRERTYTQYF,TGTGCCAGCAGTGAAAATTACAGGGAGAGGACATATACGCAGTATTTT
TRBJ1-1,-,TRBD1,TRBV19,CASIGQGVTEAFF,TGTGCCAGTATCGGACAGGGGGTCACTGAAGCTTTCTTT
TRBJ2-3,many,-,TRBV6-5,CASSYENSRTDTQYF,TGTGCCAGCAGTTACGAGAATTCGCGCACAGATACGCAGTATTTT
TRBJ2-5,-,-,TRBV7-9,CASSTPGAKETQYF,TGTGCCAGCAGCACCCCTGGGGCTAAAGAGACCCAGTACTTC
TRBJ2-2,many,-,TRBV7-2,CASSSEEGADTGELFF,TGTGCCAGCAGCTCGGAGGAGGGGGCGGACACCGGGGAGCTGTTTTTT
TRBJ2-7,-,-,TRBV12-3/TRBV12-4,CASNSGTYEQYF,TGTGCCAGCAACTCTGGAACCTACGAGCAGTACTTC
TRBJ2-2,-,-,TRBV12-3/TRBV12-4,CAADGKTGELFF,TGTGCCGCGGACGGGAAGACCGGGGAGCTGTTTTTT
TRBJ1-1,-,-,TRBV12-3/TRBV12-4,CASIFHPSQPNTEAFF,TGTGCCAGCATTTTTCACCCGTCCCAACCGAACACTGAAGCTTTCTTT
TRBJ2-2,-,-,TRBV12-3/TRBV12-4,CASTGRRTNTGELFF,TGTGCCAGCACCGGTCGTAGGACTAACACCGGGGAGCTGTTTTTT
TRBJ2-5,-,-,TRBV3-1,CASSQDRGGQETQYF,TGTGCCAGCAGCCAAGATAGGGGAGGCCAAGAGACCCAGTACTTC
TRBJ2-1,many,-,TRBV7-6,CASSLDGNEQFF,TGTGCCAGCAGCCTCGATGGCAATGAGCAGTTCTTC
TRBJ1-1,-,-,TRBV4-3,CASSQDGKGNRESFF,TGCGCCAGCAGCCAAGACGGGAAGGGGAACAGGGAATCTTTCTTT
TRBJ2-3,-,-,TRBV7-3,CASSHRDRDTDTQYF,TGTGCCAGCAGCCACCGGGACCGTGACACAGATACGCAGTATTTT
TRBJ2-7,-,TRBD1,TRBV4-1,CASSSPPGQGSYEQYF,TGCGCCAGCAGCTCGCCCCCGGGACAGGGCTCCTACGAGCAGTACTTC
TRBJ1-2,-,-,TRBV12-3/TRBV12-4,CASSFLTAGYTF,TGTGCCAGCAGTTTTTTAACGGCGGGCTACACCTTC
TRBJ2-1,few,-,TRBV7-6,CASSLVTAGLDSGNEQFF,TGTGCCAGCAGCTTAGTAACTGCAGGGTTGGATTCGGGCAATGAGCAGTTCTTC
TRBJ1-1,many,-,TRBV7-2,CASSTDRRGEAFF,TGTGCCAGCAGCACAGACAGGAGGGGTGAAGCTTTCTTT
TRBJ2-5,-,-,TRBV3-1,CAISQDDPPQETQYF,TGTGCCATCAGCCAAGATGACCCCCCCCAAGAGACCCAGTACTTC
TRBJ2-1,few,TRBD1,TRBV5-6,CASSVPGQGSYNEQFF,TGTGCCAGCAGCGTTCCGGGACAGGGTTCCTACAATGAGCAGTTCTTC
TRBJ2-7,-,-,TRBV2,CASTPIYEQYF,TGTGCCAGCACTCCCATCTACGAGCAGTACTTC
TRBJ2-5,-,TRBD1,TRBV10-2,CASGGTGGEETQYF,TGCGCCAGCGGAGGGACAGGGGGCGAAGAGACCCAGTACTTC
TRBJ2-5,many,-,TRBV12-3/TRBV12-4,CASSSGTAQETQYF,TGTGCCAGCAGTTCCGGGACTGCACAAGAGACCCAGTACTTC
TRBJ2-3,-,-,TRBV2,CASSEAVKTTDTQYF,TGTGCCAGCAGTGAAGCGGTCAAAACCACAGATACGCAGTATTTT
TRBJ1-2,few,-,TRBV4-1,CASSPLGDYGYTF,TGCGCCAGCAGCCCGTTGGGTGACTATGGCTACACCTTC
TRBJ2-1,-,TRBD1,TRBV6-1,CASTGTGAKSSYNEQFF,TGTGCCAGCACTGGGACAGGGGCCAAAAGCTCCTACAATGAGCAGTTCTTC
TRBJ1-2,few,-,TRBV7-9,CASSLELGPRFGYTF,TGTGCCAGCAGCCTAGAATTGGGCCCTCGTTTTGGCTACACCTTC
TRBJ2-5,many,TRBD1,TRBV7-6,CASSSGQGAETQYF,TGTGCCAGCAGCTCGGGACAGGGCGCGGAGACCCAGTACTTC
TRBJ2-7,few,TRBD1,TRBV2,CASSEWTGGEQYF,TGTGCCAGCAGTGAATGGACAGGAGGCGAGCAGTACTTC
TRBJ1-6,-,TRBD1,TRBV27,CASSSTQRTGGSSPLHF,TGTGCCAGCAGTTCGACACAGCGGACAGGGGGCTCTTCACCCCTCCACTTT
TRBJ1-2,-,-,TRBV27,CASSLSLGDSYGYTF,TGTGCCAGCAGTTTATCTCTGGGGGACTCCTATGGCTACACCTTC